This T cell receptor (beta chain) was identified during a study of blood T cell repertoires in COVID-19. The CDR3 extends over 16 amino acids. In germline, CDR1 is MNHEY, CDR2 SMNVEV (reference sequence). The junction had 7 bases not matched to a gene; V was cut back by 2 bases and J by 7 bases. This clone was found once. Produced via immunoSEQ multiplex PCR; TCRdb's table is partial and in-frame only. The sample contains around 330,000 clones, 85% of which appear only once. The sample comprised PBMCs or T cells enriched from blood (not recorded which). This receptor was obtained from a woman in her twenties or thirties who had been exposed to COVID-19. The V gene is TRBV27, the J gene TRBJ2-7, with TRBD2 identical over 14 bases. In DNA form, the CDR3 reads TGTGCCAGCAGTTTACAGGGACTAGCGGGGGTGGGAGAGCAGTACTTC. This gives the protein CASSLQGLAGVGEQYF.